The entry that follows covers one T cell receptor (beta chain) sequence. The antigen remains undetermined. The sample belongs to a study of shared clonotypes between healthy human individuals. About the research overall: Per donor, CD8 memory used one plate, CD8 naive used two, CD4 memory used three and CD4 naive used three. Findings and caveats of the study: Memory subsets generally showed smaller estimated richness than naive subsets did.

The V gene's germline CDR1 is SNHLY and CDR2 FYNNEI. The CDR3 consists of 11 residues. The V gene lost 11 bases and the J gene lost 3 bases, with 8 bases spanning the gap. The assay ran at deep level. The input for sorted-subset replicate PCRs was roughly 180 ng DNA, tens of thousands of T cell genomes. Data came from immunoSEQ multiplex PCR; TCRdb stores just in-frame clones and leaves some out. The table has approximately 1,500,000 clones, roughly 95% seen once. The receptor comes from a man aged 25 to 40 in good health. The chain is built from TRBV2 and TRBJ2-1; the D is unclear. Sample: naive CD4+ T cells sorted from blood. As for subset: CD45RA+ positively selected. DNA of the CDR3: TGTGCCTCAAGGGTCTACAATGAGCAGTTCTTC. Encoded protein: CASRVYNEQFF.